The present TCR beta chain was sequenced within a study of long-term antiretroviral therapy in people with HIV. The overall study: Initial samples were collected about a decade before the 2015 immediate-ART recommendation.

Every participant gave one or more pre-ART and two or more post-ART PBMC samples. Every specimen provided about 1-10 million cryopreserved PBMC before DNA extraction took place. V lost 3 bases and J lost 14, with 13 bases in between. The CDR3 extends over 12 amino acids. CDR1 is MDHEN and CDR2 is SYDVKM in the germline V gene. The libraries were made with immunoSEQ v3.0 at survey level. The target of sequencing was about 35,000-50,000 T-cell genomes per sample. Data came from immunoSEQ multiplex PCR; TCRdb stores just in-frame clones and leaves some out. This table holds tens of thousands of clones, around 93% found once.

This receptor was taken from a man aged 50-59 years with HIV. The starting material was unsorted PBMCs, obtained 5.3 years after starting antiretroviral therapy. This chain links TRBV28 with TRBJ1-4; D gene uncertain. CDR3 coding DNA: TGTGCCAGCAGTTTTATCGGGGAAGGGCTGTTTTTT. It translates to CASSFIGEGLFF.